The 24 T cell receptor beta chains below all came from one sample that was sequenced in a study of blood T cell repertoires in COVID-19. Clones were read by immunoSEQ multiplex PCR, and TCRdb kept only the in-frame ones, dropping some. The sample lists about 270,000 clones; less than 90% were seen once. Sequencing input: peripheral blood. Receptors were obtained from a woman aged 70-85 years with COVID-19, enrolled during active disease.

This clone showed up just a few times. The V call is TRBV19, the J call TRBJ1-5, with TRBD1 identical over 7 bases. This CDR3 spans 14 amino acids. V dropped 5 bases and J dropped 7; count of bases not matched to a gene: 8. The germline gives CDR1 LNHDA, CDR2 SQIVND (reference sequence). The CDR3 loop is CASSATGKGQPQHF. CDR3 DNA: TGTGCCAGTAGTGCGACAGGGAAAGGACAGCCCCAGCATTTT.

This clone was detected only once. For the CDR3, the DNA is TGTGCCAGCAGCTTAGTGGGAGGGTCAGATACGCAGTATTTT. Protein product: CASSLVGGSDTQYF. This chain joins TRBV11-2 and TRBJ2-3, with TRBD2 matching 7 bases. This CDR3 is built from 14 residues. J gave up 4 bases and V 1 base, and 2 bases lay outside the gene matches. Germline lookup yields CDR1 SGHAT and CDR2 FQNNGV.

Here the CDR3 reads CASSRIDSNYEQYF. CDR3 coding DNA: TGTGCCAGTAGTAGGATAGACAGCAACTACGAGCAGTACTTC. The chain carries TRBV19 and TRBJ2-7; D may be TRBD1 (5 bases). This CDR3 contains 14 residues. V was trimmed by 4 bases and J by 3 bases, leaving 13 bases between them. Germline CDR1 and CDR2: LNHDA and SQIVND (reference sequence).

Only a few counts were recorded for this clone. The chain carries TRBV2 and TRBJ1-5, with 11 bases matching TRBD1. Germline V lookup: CDR1 SNHLY, CDR2 FYNNEI. V shed 6 bases and J 6 bases; nucleotides not matched to a gene: 4. CDR3 length: 14 amino acids. CDR3 DNA sequence: TGTGCCAGCAGATGGGACAGGGGGGCTCAGCCCCAGCATTTT. Translation: CASRWDRGAQPQHF.

The chain links TRBV9 to TRBJ1-4, with D possibly being TRBD1 (6 bases). CDR3 length equals 14 residues. Trimming removed 5 bases at V and 7 bases at J, with 15 bases between. The germline CDR1 and CDR2 sequences are SGDLS and YYNGEE. CDR3 coding DNA: TGTGCCAGCAGTGGCGGGGGGCAGTTTGAAAAACTGTTTTTT. It specifies CASSGGGQFEKLFF.

The V and J genes are TRBV28 and TRBJ1-6; D might be TRBD1 (5 bases). The V end was cut by 10 bases, the J end by 13 bases, with 17 bases between. CDR1 and CDR2 from the germline V gene are MDHEN and SYDVKM. The length of the CDR3 is 12 residues. In DNA, the CDR3 is TGTGCCATCCTGACCCAGGGATCCCCCCTCCACTTT. Protein product: CAILTQGSPLHF.

V is TRBV20-1 and J is TRBJ2-7, with D unresolved. The CDR3 is 11 amino acids. In germline, CDR1 is DFQATT, CDR2 SNEGSKA (reference sequence). Trimming removed 3 bases from V and 6 bases from J, with 9 bases in between. For the CDR3, the DNA is TGCAGTGCTAGCCTTCTAGGCGAGCAGTACTTC. The encoded protein is CSASLLGEQYF.

This chain links TRBV6-5 with TRBJ1-6; TRBD1 matches 7 bases. The CDR3 consists of 15 residues. Germline CDR1 is MNHEY and CDR2 is SVGAGI. Trimming took 0 bases from V and 7 from J; bases not matched to a gene: 3. The CDR3, as DNA: TGTGCCAGCAGTTACTCGACAGGGCACAATTCACCCCTCCACTTT. Protein product: CASSYSTGHNSPLHF.

This chain links TRBV7-2 with TRBJ1-1; D is unclear. The germline CDR1 and CDR2 sequences are SGHTA and FQGNSA. Trimming took 1 base from V and 5 from J, leaving 8 bases between them. The CDR3 is 13 amino acids. CDR3 nucleotides: TGTGCCAGCAGCTTAGGAGGGTTAACTGAAGCTTTCTTT. Its translation: CASSLGGLTEAFF. Filled out from reference TRBV7-2 and TRBJ1-1, the complete variable domain reads GAGVSQSPSNKVTEKGKDVELRCDPISGHTALYWYRQSLGQGLEFLIYFQGNSAPDKSGLPSDRFSAERTGGSVSTLTIQRTQQEDSAVYLCASSLGGLTEAFFGQGTRLTVV.

This clone was seen just once. The J gene is TRBJ1-5, the V gene TRBV6-2 or TRBV6-3; 8 nucleotides agree with TRBD1. Germline CDR1 reads MNHEY; CDR2 reads SVGEGT. J lost 1 base, V lost 3 bases, and 8 bases had no gene match. The CDR3 length is 17 residues. CDR3 in DNA: TGTGCCAGCAGTTATGACCCGGACAGGGAAAGCAATCAGCCCCAGCATTTT. It is translated as CASSYDPDRESNQPQHF.

This clone has only one observation. The chain employs TRBV28 and TRBJ2-5; 9 nucleotides agree with TRBD2. V was clipped by 1 base and J by 7 bases; unmatched bases: 10. The CDR3 runs 16 residues. Germline V CDR1 and CDR2: MDHEN, SYDVKM. Written as DNA, the CDR3 is TGTGCCAGCAGTTTATTTACAGCGGGGGGCTCCGGGACCCAGTACTTC. It translates to CASSLFTAGGSGTQYF.

This clone was observed once. This chain connects TRBV20-1 to TRBJ1-2, with D possibly matching TRBD1 (5 bases). V was trimmed by 3 bases and J by 4 bases, leaving 12 bases between them. The CDR3 is 13 residues long. Germline V CDR1 and CDR2: DFQATT, SNEGSKA (reference sequence). The CDR3 nucleotides read TGCAGTGCTAGTGGAGACAGCCTCTATGGCTACACCTTC. It encodes CSASGDSLYGYTF.

The J gene is TRBJ1-6, the V gene TRBV30; D remains unclear. Trimming left V 0 bases short and J 8 bases short, with 5 bases between. CDR3 size: 12 residues. Germline values: CDR1 GTSNPN, CDR2 SVGIG (reference sequence). The CDR3 protein is CAWSVSYSPLHF. CDR3 bases: TGTGCCTGGAGTGTATCGTATTCACCCCTCCACTTT.

CDR3 DNA: TGTGCCAGCACATGGGGGCAACGCTATGGCTACACCTTC. Translating gives CASTWGQRYGYTF. The rearrangement joins TRBV12-3 or TRBV12-4 to TRBJ1-2; D may be TRBD1 (6 bases). This CDR3 has 13 residues. V was clipped by 7 bases and J by 4 bases, with 13 bases between them.

This clone was detected only a few times. Other nucleotide sequences in the sample specify the same CDR3. This chain connects TRBV10-1 to TRBJ1-1; no clear D gene. The CDR3 contains 13 residues. V was clipped by 2 bases and J by 1 base, with 5 bases between them. Germline V CDR1 and CDR2: WNHNN, SYGVQD (reference sequence). CDR3 bases: TGCGCCAGCAGTGAGGGGAGGAACACTGAAGCTTTCTTT. Protein sequence: CASSEGRNTEAFF.

The rearrangement links TRBV2 to TRBJ2-1; no firm D call. The CDR3 extends over 13 amino acids. Between the trimmed V and J ends, which lost 6 bases and 12 bases, there was a span of 18 bases. Germline-derived CDR1 and CDR2 are SNHLY and FYNNEI. The CDR3 DNA sequence: TGTGCCAGCAGCGAACCCTGGCTTATGATGCAGTTCTTC. Translated: CASSEPWLMMQFF.

V is TRBV7-8 and J is TRBJ2-2, with D possibly matching TRBD1 (5 bases). The CDR3 extends over 16 amino acids. Germline lookup yields CDR1 SGHVS and CDR2 FQNEAQ. V lost 5 bases and J lost 0, with 13 bases in between. Here the CDR3 DNA reads TGTGCCAGCAGCCCCCGGACAAGCGCGAACACCGGGGAGCTGTTTTTT. Protein product: CASSPRTSANTGELFF. The complete variable domain, with remaining parts taken from reference TRBV7-8 and TRBJ2-2, reads GAGVSQSPRYKVAKRGQDVALRCDPISGHVSLFWYQQALGQGPEFLTYFQNEAQLDKSGLPSDRFFAERPEGSVSTLKIQRTQQEDSAVYLCASSPRTSANTGELFFGEGSRLTVL.

Only one count was recorded for this clone. Compared with germline, one end of the junction differs, possibly owing to a read error. Additional DNA sequences in this sample encode the identical CDR3. The chain couples TRBV30 to TRBJ1-6; D might be TRBD1 (5 bases). CDR3 length: 13 residues. CDR1 is GTSNPN and CDR2 is SVGIG in the germline V gene (reference sequence). The DNA of the CDR3 is TGTGCTTGGAATTGGGGGAGGGATTCACCCCTCCACTTT. It specifies CAWNWGRDSPLHF.

The chain uses TRBV24-1 and TRBJ2-3; possible D gene TRBD2, 5 bases. The CDR3 is 14 amino acids. Looked up from germline, CDR1 is KGHDR and CDR2 is SFDVKD. V was cut by 1 base and J by 5 bases, with 9 bases left in between. The CDR3 reads CATSDFGEQDTQYF. CDR3 in DNA: TGTGCCACCAGTGATTTCGGGGAACAAGATACGCAGTATTTT.

This chain links TRBV5-4 with TRBJ1-4; no reliable D call. Germline assignment: CDR1 SGHNT and CDR2 YYREEE (reference sequence). V gave up 1 base and J gave up 4 bases, with 11 bases separating them. The CDR3 length is 15 residues. The CDR3 sequence: CASSLRGHSNEKLFF. The CDR3 coding sequence is TGTGCCAGCAGCTTGAGAGGGCACAGTAATGAAAAACTGTTTTTT. Full variable domain (missing parts from reference TRBV5-4 and TRBJ1-4): ETGVTQSPTHLIKTRGQQVTLRCSSQSGHNTVSWYQQALGQGPQFIFQYYREEENGRGNFPPRFSGLQFPNYSSELNVNALELDDSALYLCASSLRGHSNEKLFFGSGTQLSVL.

V is TRBV10-3 and J is TRBJ2-7, with TRBD1 matching 9 bases. CDR3 length equals 14 residues. Germline V gene data show CDR1 as ENHRY and CDR2 as SYGVKD. After removal of 6 bases from V and 0 bases from J, the junction contained 3 bases not matched to a gene. CDR3 sequence: CAISGQGLSYEQYF. The CDR3 bases are TGTGCCATCAGCGGACAGGGGCTCTCCTACGAGCAGTACTTC.

In this sample, this clone turned up many times. V and J are TRBV27 and TRBJ1-5, with D perhaps TRBD1 (5 bases). The CDR3 has 16 amino acids. Trimming pared 0 bases from V and 2 bases from J, leaving 11 bases between. Germline CDR1 reads MNHEY; CDR2 reads SMNVEV (reference sequence). CDR3 sequence (DNA): TGTGCCAGCAGTTTATCTTGGGGCTCGGGCAATCAGCCCCAGCATTTT. Translation gives CASSLSWGSGNQPQHF.

V is TRBV3-1 (or the pseudogene TRBV3-2) and J is TRBJ1-1; tentatively, D is TRBD1 (5 bases). CDR3 size: 16 residues. Per germline, CDR1 LGHDT and CDR2 YNNKEL (reference sequence). V was cut by 0 bases and J by 3 bases, with 14 bases left in between. The CDR3 here is CASSQDRSRVYTEAFF. The CDR3 DNA sequence: TGTGCCAGCAGCCAAGACCGGAGCAGGGTGTACACTGAAGCTTTCTTT.

This chain links TRBV5-4 with TRBJ2-7; 10 bases are shared with TRBD1. V gave up 1 base and J gave up 9 bases; unmatched junction bases: 10. The CDR3 consists of 15 residues. The germline V gene encodes CDR1 SGHNT and CDR2 YYREEE (reference sequence). CDR3 bases: TGTGCCAGCAGCTTGATCGGGACAGGGGCCGACGGGCAGTACTTC. Translation: CASSLIGTGADGQYF.